These 10 T cell receptor beta chains were all obtained from the same sample, sequenced in a study of OX40 agonist ivuxolimab in advanced cancers. Sequencing used immunoSEQ multiplex PCR; TCRdb keeps in-frame clones, though not all of them. The table records fewer than 90,000 clones, roughly 80% of them present only once. The sample was CD4+ or CD8+ T cells sorted from blood, taken in a trial of the OX40 agonist ivuxolimab. These receptors were taken from an adult with an advanced solid tumor such as melanoma, head and neck, liver or kidney cancer.

This chain uses TRBV9 with TRBJ2-1, with a weak D call TRBD2 (6 bases). The CDR3 length is 15 residues. Germline V gene lookup returns CDR1 SGDLS and CDR2 YYNGEE. V was clipped by 2 bases and J by 5 bases, with 14 bases between them. CDR3 loop: CASSVGLSADNEQFF. CDR3 DNA sequence: TGTGCCAGCAGCGTGGGACTGTCGGCGGACAATGAGCAGTTCTTC. The entire variable domain, with the rest obtained from reference TRBV9 and TRBJ2-1, is as follows: DSGVTQTPKHLITATGQRVTLRCSPRSGDLSVYWYQQSLDQGLQFLIQYYNGEERAKGNILERFSAQQFPDLHSELNLSSLELGDSALYFCASSVGLSADNEQFFGPGTRLTVL.

J is TRBJ1-3 and V is TRBV6-1; D not resolved. Germline-derived CDR1 and CDR2 are MNHNS and SASEGT. The CDR3 is made up of 15 amino acids. Trimming removed 4 bases from V and 0 bases from J, with 10 bases in between. The CDR3: CASSVQRVSGNTIYF. The CDR3 DNA is TGTGCCAGCAGTGTACAGCGTGTCTCTGGAAACACCATATATTTT.

The chain is built from TRBV19 and TRBJ2-3; D gene unclear. The CDR3 consists of 11 residues. The germline CDR1 and CDR2 sequences are LNHDA and SQIVND (reference sequence). V lost 5 bases, J lost 4 bases, and 4 bases lay in between. CDR3 sequence (DNA): TGTGCCAGTAGTGCCGCAGATACGCAGTATTTT. It yields the protein CASSAADTQYF.

The chain's CDR3 is CASSPPTNPYEQYF. CDR3 DNA: TGTGCCAGCTCACCACCTACAAACCCCTACGAGCAGTACTTC. This chain connects TRBV18 to TRBJ2-7; D is unresolved. CDR3 length equals 14 residues. Germline loops: CDR1 KGHSH, CDR2 LQKENI. V gave up 0 bases and J gave up 2 bases, with 8 bases separating them. Full variable domain (rest looked up from reference TRBV18 and TRBJ2-7): NAGVMQNPRHLVRRRGQEARLRCSPMKGHSHVYWYRQLPEEGLKFMVYLQKENIIDESGMPKERFSAEFPKEGPSILRIQQVVRGDSAAYFCASSPPTNPYEQYFGPGTRLTVT.

In this sample, this clone turned up once. The chain joins TRBV9 to TRBJ1-2; D unresolved. Germline V gene lookup returns CDR1 SGDLS and CDR2 YYNGEE. The V end was cut by 0 bases, the J end by 1 base, with 13 bases between. This CDR3 spans 16 amino acids. DNA of the CDR3: TGTGCCAGCAGCGTAGGGTCAGGATCTCTTAACTATGGCTACACCTTC. Its protein product is CASSVGSGSLNYGYTF.

This clone was seen a handful of times. The J gene is TRBJ2-2, the V gene TRBV19; maybe TRBD1 (6 bases). Germline values: CDR1 LNHDA, CDR2 SQIVND (reference sequence). Trimming took 4 bases from V and 5 from J, leaving 11 bases between them. CDR3 length: 14 amino acids. The CDR3 spells CASSTTDRTGELFF. CDR3 sequence (DNA): TGTGCCAGTAGTACTACCGACAGGACCGGGGAGCTGTTTTTT.

The rearrangement links TRBV5-1 to TRBJ1-3; a possible D gene is TRBD1 (5 bases). Trimming removed 1 base from V and 1 base from J, with 12 bases in between. Germline CDR1 is SGHRS and CDR2 is YFSETQ. The CDR3 runs 16 residues. The CDR3: CASSLRGIESGNTIYF. In nucleotides, the CDR3 is TGCGCCAGCAGCTTGCGGGGGATCGAATCTGGAAACACCATATATTTT.

The rearrangement joins TRBV6-6 to TRBJ2-7, with D perhaps TRBD1 (5 bases). V was trimmed by 7 bases and J by 2 bases, leaving 15 bases between them. The CDR3 is 14 residues long. Germline lookup yields CDR1 MNHNY and CDR2 SVGAGI (reference sequence). CDR3 nucleotides: TGTGCCAGCACCAAACAGGACGGACCCTACGAGCAGTACTTC. Protein: CASTKQDGPYEQYF.

The chain couples TRBV7-8 to TRBJ2-1; D is perhaps TRBD2 (6 bases). V was trimmed by 2 bases and J by 6 bases, leaving 8 bases between them. CDR1 is SGHVS and CDR2 is FQNEAQ in the germline V gene. The CDR3 covers 13 residues. CDR3 region: CASSLTGVNEQFF. CDR3 sequence (DNA): TGTGCCAGCAGCTTAACGGGGGTCAATGAGCAGTTCTTC. The complete variable domain, with remaining parts taken from reference TRBV7-8 and TRBJ2-1, reads GAGVSQSPRYKVAKRGQDVALRCDPISGHVSLFWYQQALGQGPEFLTYFQNEAQLDKSGLPSDRFFAERPEGSVSTLKIQRTQQEDSAVYLCASSLTGVNEQFFGPGTRLTVL.

The V call is TRBV11-2, the J call TRBJ1-2; D gene ambiguous. The CDR3 covers 16 residues. In germline, CDR1 is SGHAT, CDR2 FQNNGV. V lost 4 bases and J 7 bases, leaving 22 bases between the germline ends. CDR3 sequence: CASSYPPAGGMRGYTF. The CDR3 DNA reads TGTGCCAGCAGCTATCCGCCGGCGGGCGGAATGCGTGGCTACACCTTC.